A selection of T cell receptor beta chains follows, all from one sample in a study of T-cell reconstitution after alpha-beta-depleted transplantation in children. TCRdb re-analysed the PCR reads in MiXCR, keeping a single row per CDR3 protein. The sample lists about 980,000 distinct CDR3 sequences; roughly 29% were seen once. The source was PBMCs, mostly from graft donor cells, collected 360 days after TCRalphabeta/CD19-depleted stem cell transplant. These receptors all stem from a boy younger than two who had a stem cell transplant for SCID, so the T cells may come from the graft donor. CDR3s include the opening cysteine and the closing phenylalanine or tryptophan. D genes are given only for firm matches. Clone size is shown for a subset of rows, as once, few, many or a class of expanded clone.

17	TRBJ2-2	few	.	TRBV11-1	TGTGCCAGCACCCCCCGTCGGGGCCTTGGGCCCACCGGGGAGCTGTTTTTT	CASTPRRGLGPTGELFF
17	TRBJ1-6	once	.	TRBV5-1	TGCGCCAGCAGCTTGTACGCAGGGAGCTCCTATAATTCACCCCTCCACTTT	CASSLYAGSSYNSPLHF
15	TRBJ1-1	.	.	TRBV19	TGTGCCAGTAAGAAACCCGGGACGTGGAACACTGAAGCTTTCTTT	CASKKPGTWNTEAFF
14	TRBJ2-1	few	.	TRBV20-1	TGCAGTGCAACGCGGGGACGCCTTAACAATGAGCAGTTCTTC	CSATRGRLNNEQFF
11	TRBJ2-1	.	.	TRBV20-1	TGCAGTGCTAGATGGTTCAATGAGCAGTTCTTC	CSARWFNEQFF
15	TRBJ2-2	once	.	TRBV3-1	TGTGCCAGCAGCCAGCACAACAGGGCGAGCGGGGAGCTGTTTTTT	CASSQHNRASGELFF
15	TRBJ1-1	.	.	TRBV7-8	TGTGCCAGCAGCTTAGAGGGGCGGGTTCTCTCTGAAGCTTTCTTT	CASSLEGRVLSEAFF
15	TRBJ2-7	.	TRBD1	TRBV7-3	TGTGCCAGCAGCTCCGGACAGGGATTTGGAAACGAGCAGTACTTC	CASSSGQGFGNEQYF
14	TRBJ1-1	many	.	TRBV5-1	TGCGCCAGCAGCTTGGTTCTCGGCAACACTGAAGCTTTCTTT	CASSLVLGNTEAFF
15	TRBJ2-5	.	.	TRBV18	TGTGCCAGCTCACCTCGGACGGGGACCCAAGAGACCCAGTACTTC	CASSPRTGTQETQYF
16	TRBJ2-1	.	TRBD2	TRBV6-2/TRBV6-3	TGTGCCAGCAGTTATGTTAGCGGGGGGGCCAAAAATGAGCAGTTCTTC	CASSYVSGGAKNEQFF
14	TRBJ1-3	few	.	TRBV12-3/TRBV12-4	TGTGCCAGCAGAGTAAGGGGAAAAGGAAACACCATATATTTT	CASRVRGKGNTIYF
13	TRBJ2-3	few	TRBD2	TRBV7-8	TGTGCCAGCAGCCGGGAGGGGCTCGATACGCAGTATTTT	CASSREGLDTQYF
17	TRBJ2-5	few	TRBD1	TRBV12-3/TRBV12-4	TGTGCCAGCAGCCCCCCCCGGGACAGATGGTACCAAGAGACCCAGTACTTC	CASSPPRDRWYQETQYF
12	TRBJ2-7	few	.	TRBV20-1	TGCAGTGGGGCAGGGTTTGGGTCCGAGCAGTACTTC	CSGAGFGSEQYF
15	TRBJ1-5	.	.	TRBV19	TGTGCCAGTAGTCCCTTGAGGGGATACAATCAGCCCCAGCATTTT	CASSPLRGYNQPQHF
14	TRBJ2-2	few	.	TRBV12-3/TRBV12-4	TGTGCCAGCAGTGGCGGGGACTTCACCGGGGAGCTGTTTTTT	CASSGGDFTGELFF
16	TRBJ2-7	few	TRBD2	TRBV6-2/TRBV6-3	TGTGCCAGCAGTTACTCGACCAGGGAGGGGTCCTACGAGCAGTACTTC	CASSYSTREGSYEQYF
15	TRBJ1-6	few	.	TRBV5-5	TGTGCCAGCAGCTTTTGGGTACTCGGGAATTCACCCCTCCACTTT	CASSFWVLGNSPLHF
13	TRBJ2-1	.	.	TRBV29-1	TGCAGCGTCCCCAGGGGTCTAGGACGTGAGCAGTTCTTC	CSVPRGLGREQFF
15	TRBJ1-5	.	TRBD1	TRBV28	TGTGCCAGCAGTTCCCCGGACAGGCCCCTTCAGCCCCAGCATTTT	CASSSPDRPLQPQHF
17	TRBJ2-1	.	TRBD2	TRBV7-2	TGTGCCAGCAGCTTAGTGGGTCGGGGGGGCTCCTACAATGAGCAGTTCTTC	CASSLVGRGGSYNEQFF
14	TRBJ1-1	few	.	TRBV5-1	TGCGCCAGCAGCTTGGACTCTGGGGGGACTGAAGCTTTCTTT	CASSLDSGGTEAFF
14	TRBJ1-4	.	.	TRBV6-1	TGTGCCAGCAGTGCACACGGGGGGCAGGAAAAACTGTTTTTT	CASSAHGGQEKLFF
16	TRBJ2-7	few	.	TRBV15	TGTGCCACCAGTCGTGAGCCCCCGGGGCCTCCCTACGAGCAGTACTTC	CATSREPPGPPYEQYF
16	TRBJ2-5	.	TRBD2	TRBV12-3/TRBV12-4	TGTGCCAGCAGCCCATATCGCGGGGGAAGGGAAGAGACCCAGTACTTC	CASSPYRGGREETQYF
14	TRBJ2-3	few	.	TRBV20-1	TGCAGTGCTAGACCGCACGGGGGCCCAGATACGCAGTATTTT	CSARPHGGPDTQYF
16	TRBJ2-2	.	TRBD1	TRBV6-2/TRBV6-3	TGTGCCAGCAGTTACGCTAGGACAGGGACCACCGGGGAGCTGTTTTTT	CASSYARTGTTGELFF
14	TRBJ2-3	few	TRBD1	TRBV15	TGTGCCACCAACCCGGACAGGGCCCCAGATACGCAGTATTTT	CATNPDRAPDTQYF
16	TRBJ2-1	.	.	TRBV7-2	TGTGCCAGCAGCTTAGTCGGGGGAACTATGATCAATGAGCAGTTCTTC	CASSLVGGTMINEQFF
15	TRBJ2-3	.	TRBD2	TRBV20-1	TGCAGTGCTCTAGCGGACCAGTGGCTCACAGATACGCAGTATTTT	CSALADQWLTDTQYF
14	TRBJ2-7	.	.	TRBV20-1	TGCAGTGCCAAGGACGGACGAAGCTCCTACGAGCAGTACTTC	CSAKDGRSSYEQYF
15	TRBJ2-1	.	.	TRBV5-5	TGTGCCAGCAGCTTGGCCGACGTGACTTACAATGAGCAGTTCTTC	CASSLADVTYNEQFF
13	TRBJ1-2	few	.	TRBV6-5	TGTGCCAGCAGTTACACCGGTAGATATGGCTACACCTTC	CASSYTGRYGYTF
14	TRBJ2-7	many	.	TRBV5-1	TGCGCCAGCAGCCTCAGGGGTACCTCCTACGAGCAGTACTTC	CASSLRGTSYEQYF
16	TRBJ2-7	.	TRBD2	TRBV7-6	TGTGCCAGCAGCTTTACCCCTAGCGGCGGGTCCTACGAGCAGTACTTC	CASSFTPSGGSYEQYF
14	TRBJ2-7	few	TRBD1	TRBV12-3/TRBV12-4	TGTGCCAGCAGTAGGGACAGTCTGACCTACGAGCAGTACTTC	CASSRDSLTYEQYF
13	TRBJ2-1	many	.	TRBV5-1	TGCGCCAGCAGCAGAACAGGGTGGAATGAGCAGTTCTTC	CASSRTGWNEQFF
16	TRBJ2-2	.	.	TRBV5-4	TGTGCCAGCAGCGCTTTGGGCTGGGGGAACACCGGGGAGCTGTTTTTT	CASSALGWGNTGELFF
14	TRBJ2-1	few	TRBD1	TRBV20-1	TGCAGTGCTCGTCAGGACAGGAAAGTCAATGAGCAGTTCTTC	CSARQDRKVNEQFF
13	TRBJ2-1	few	.	TRBV5-1	TGCGCCAGCAGCTGGACAGATAACAATGAGCAGTTCTTC	CASSWTDNNEQFF
15	TRBJ1-5	.	.	TRBV4-2	TGTGCCAGCAGCCAAGTCCGGGCAGGCAATCAGCCCCAGCATTTT	CASSQVRAGNQPQHF
16	TRBJ2-7	few	.	TRBV10-3	TGTGCCATCAGTGAGTCGCAGGTTCAGGGCTCCGTGGAGCAGTACTTC	CAISESQVQGSVEQYF
14	TRBJ2-1	few	TRBD2	TRBV7-2	TGTGCCAGCAGCTCCGGACTAGTAGGTACTGAGCAGTTCTTC	CASSSGLVGTEQFF
14	TRBJ1-5	.	TRBD1	TRBV9	TGTGCCAGCAGCGGGGACAGGGAAGGGCAGCCCCAGCATTTT	CASSGDREGQPQHF
14	TRBJ1-6	.	.	TRBV29-1	TGCAGCGTTCAAGGGCCGAATAAAGATTCACCCCTCCACTTT	CSVQGPNKDSPLHF
14	TRBJ2-5	.	TRBD2	TRBV2	TGTGCCAGCAGTAAGCGGGGGGGCCAGAAGACCCAGTACTTC	CASSKRGGQKTQYF
13	TRBJ1-1	many	.	TRBV10-3	TGTGCCATCAGGGGACATACCATCACTGAAGCTTTCTTT	CAIRGHTITEAFF
13	TRBJ2-7	.	TRBD1	TRBV20-1	TGCAGTGCTAAGGGACAGATCCCCTACGAGCAGTACTTC	CSAKGQIPYEQYF
16	TRBJ2-5	many	.	TRBV11-1	TGTGCCAGCAGCCCACGGAGTGGGAGATGGCAAGAGACCCAGTACTTC	CASSPRSGRWQETQYF
15	TRBJ2-2	few	TRBD2	TRBV27	TGTGCCAGCAAGACTAGCGGGGGGGACACCGGGGAGCTGTTTTTT	CASKTSGGDTGELFF
15	TRBJ2-7	.	.	TRBV7-3	TGTGCCAGCAGCTTAACGGGAGAGTTCTCCTACGAGCAGTACTTC	CASSLTGEFSYEQYF
14	TRBJ2-1	.	.	TRBV5-1	TGCGCCAGCAGCTTGGCCGTTAGGAACAATGAGCAGTTCTTC	CASSLAVRNNEQFF